The 5 T cell receptor beta chains below all came from one sample that was sequenced in a study of control samples from healthy donors and cancer patients. Clones were sequenced by immunoSEQ multiplex PCR, and TCRdb holds only the in-frame ones, with some missing. Of about 190,000 clones in the sample, roughly nine tenths were seen once. Sequencing was carried out using blood. Every receptor here comes from a man aged 25-40 years in good health.

Remarks on this clone: As the CDR3 is not closed by the conserved phenylalanine or tryptophan, this likely results from a read error. No DNA is shown, since the ends of the CDR3 on it are uncertain; the CDR3 is the one TCRdb lists. The chain carries TRBV29-1 and TRBJ1-2. Germline CDR1 SQVTM, CDR2 ANQGSEA. The CDR3 is 8 amino acids long, termini counted. The CDR3 sequence is CSVDYFAL.

The chain uses TRBV18 and TRBJ1-2; no firm D call. Germline V gene lookup returns CDR1 KGHSH and CDR2 LQKENI. There are 15 residues in the CDR3. V dropped 4 bases and J dropped 0 bases, with 12 bases sitting between them. The CDR3 protein is CASSLSGKSNYGYTF. The CDR3 DNA reads as TGTGCCAGCTCACTAAGCGGGAAGTCTAACTATGGCTACACCTTC. Full variable domain (outside the CDR3, taken from reference TRBV18 and TRBJ1-2): NAGVMQNPRHLVRRRGQEARLRCSPMKGHSHVYWYRQLPEEGLKFMVYLQKENIIDESGMPKERFSAEFPKEGPSILRIQQVVRGDSAAYFCASSLSGKSNYGYTFGSGTRLTVV.

Only one count was recorded for this clone. The chain carries TRBV6-5 and TRBJ2-7; TRBD2 matches 10 bases. This CDR3 is 15 amino acids long. From germline, CDR1 is MNHEY and CDR2 SVGAGI. With 7 bases clipped from V and 2 bases from J, the junction kept 8 bases outside the gene matches. The CDR3 region is CASTIRTSGTYEQYF. The CDR3 nucleotides are TGTGCCAGCACCATCCGGACTAGCGGCACCTACGAGCAGTACTTC.

The chain uses TRBV6-6 and TRBJ1-3; D not certain. Trimming took off 6 bases at V and 0 bases at J, with 9 bases between the two ends. The germline V gene encodes CDR1 MNHNY and CDR2 SVGAGI (reference sequence). The CDR3 totals 14 residues. The CDR3 DNA is TGTGCCAGCAGCACTTCTGACTCTGGAAACACCATATATTTT. As protein: CASSTSDSGNTIYF.

The chain combines TRBV18 with TRBJ1-5, with TRBD1 matching 9 bases. The CDR3 spans 15 residues. Germline V gene data show CDR1 as KGHSH and CDR2 as LQKENI. V shed 3 bases, J shed 1 base, and the junction held 1 base outside the gene matches. As DNA, the CDR3 is TGTGCCAGCTCACCCGGGACAGGGAGCAATCAGCCCCAGCATTTT. This translates into CASSPGTGSNQPQHF.